Presented here are 8 T cell receptor beta chains from one specimen sequenced in a study of shared clonotypes between healthy human individuals. Here immunoSEQ multiplex PCR was the method, and the copy in TCRdb shows in-frame clones only, minus some. The sample includes 2 million to 2.5 million clones, roughly 93% of them seen just once. Sequenced material: naive CD4+ T cells from PBMCs. Subset here: CD45RA+ positively selected. The receptors derive from a man younger than 30 in good health. Some clones in this sample may be carry-over from other donors' samples.

V and J are TRBV15 and TRBJ2-1, with 7 positions matching TRBD2. With V trimmed by 2 bases and J by 9 bases, 7 bases remained unmatched. Germline-derived CDR1 and CDR2 are LNHNV and YYDKDF (reference sequence). There are 14 residues in the CDR3. The CDR3 reads CATSRPAGVSEQFF. CDR3 DNA: TGTGCCACCAGCAGACCCGCGGGGGTGAGTGAGCAGTTCTTC.

On this clone: The sample contains more than one DNA sequence encoding this CDR3. This chain links TRBV28 with TRBJ2-7; D is perhaps TRBD2 (5 bases). The CDR3 length is 12 residues. Germline CDR1 is MDHEN and CDR2 is SYDVKM. Trimming stripped 2 bases from V and 6 bases from J, with 8 bases between. The CDR3 loop is CASSLGAGEQYF. CDR3 in DNA: TGTGCCAGCAGTTTAGGCGCGGGCGAGCAGTACTTC. Complete variable domain (other parts from reference TRBV28 and TRBJ2-7): DVKVTQSSRYLVKRTGEKVFLECVQDMDHENMFWYRQDPGLGLRLIYFSYDVKMKEKGDIPEGYSVSREKKERFSLILESASTNQTSMYLCASSLGAGEQYFGPGTRLTVT.

The V call is TRBV27, the J call TRBJ2-5; D tentatively fits TRBD1 or TRBD2 (5 bases each). CDR1 is MNHEY and CDR2 is SMNVEV in the germline V gene (reference sequence). The ends were cut back, 1 base at V and 1 base at J, with 10 bases in the middle. The CDR3 spans 15 residues. CDR3: CASSLYSGTQETQYF. The CDR3 DNA sequence: TGTGCCAGCAGTTTATACTCCGGGACCCAAGAGACCCAGTACTTC.

This clone has a handful of counts. The V call is TRBV20-1, the J call TRBJ1-1; D gene unclear. Germline V lookup: CDR1 DFQATT, CDR2 SNEGSKA (reference sequence). The CDR3 covers 10 residues. The germline V and J ends were trimmed by 3 bases and 6 bases, with 5 bases remaining between them. The CDR3 protein is CSASRAEAFF. The CDR3 DNA reads as TGCAGTGCTAGCCGGGCTGAAGCTTTCTTT.

A single count supports this clone. The chain carries TRBV4-1 and TRBJ1-4; 8 bases agree with TRBD1. The CDR3 is made up of 15 amino acids. V gave up 1 base and J gave up 4 bases; unmatched junction bases: 2. CDR1 is MGHRA, CDR2 YSYEKL, per germline. CDR3 in amino acids: CASSQGGQGNEKLFF. CDR3 nucleotides: TGCGCCAGCAGCCAAGGAGGACAGGGTAATGAAAAACTGTTTTTT.

The chain carries TRBV28 and TRBJ1-2, with D possibly being TRBD1 (5 bases). V was clipped by 2 bases and J by 2 bases, with 9 bases between them. Germline CDR1 is MDHEN and CDR2 is SYDVKM. This CDR3 spans 14 amino acids. DNA of the CDR3: TGTGCCAGCAGTTTAGCTAGGGGAAACTATGGCTACACCTTC. Its protein product is CASSLARGNYGYTF.

In this sample, this clone turned up a few times. This chain links TRBV5-6 with TRBJ1-1; unclear D gene. The CDR3 is 13 amino acids. V lost 2 bases and J lost 1, with 6 bases in between. Germline CDR1 reads SGHDT; CDR2 reads YYEEEE. The CDR3 DNA is TGTGCCAGCAGCTTTGGTAAGAACACTGAAGCTTTCTTT. This sequence encodes CASSFGKNTEAFF.

The gene calls are TRBV5-1 and TRBJ1-1; D is undetermined. This CDR3 is 15 amino acids long. Germline CDR1 SGHRS, CDR2 YFSETQ. With 4 bases removed from V and 1 base from J, the gap between germline ends came to 14 bases. CDR3 sequence: CASSVRVDGNTEAFF. DNA of the CDR3: TGCGCCAGCAGCGTACGGGTGGACGGGAACACTGAAGCTTTCTTT. The variable domain in full, completed from reference TRBV5-1 and TRBJ1-1, reads KAGVTQTPRYLIKTRGQQVTLSCSPISGHRSVSWYQQTPGQGLQFLFEYFSETQRNKGNFPGRFSGRQFSNSRSEMNVSTLELGDSALYLCASSVRVDGNTEAFFGQGTRLTVV.